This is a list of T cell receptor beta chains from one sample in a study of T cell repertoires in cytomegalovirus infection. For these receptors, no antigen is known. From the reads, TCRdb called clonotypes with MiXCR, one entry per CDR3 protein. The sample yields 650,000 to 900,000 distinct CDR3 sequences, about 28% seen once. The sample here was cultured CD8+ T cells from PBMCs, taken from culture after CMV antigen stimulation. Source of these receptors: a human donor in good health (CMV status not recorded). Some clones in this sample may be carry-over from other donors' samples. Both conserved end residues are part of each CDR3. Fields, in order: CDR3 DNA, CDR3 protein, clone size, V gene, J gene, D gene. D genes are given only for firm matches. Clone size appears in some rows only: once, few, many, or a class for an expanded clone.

TGTGCCAGCAGCTTGAACCCCGCACAGTCCTACACCGGGGAGCTGTTTTTT,CASSLNPAQSYTGELFF,.,TRBV5-5,TRBJ2-2,.
TGTGCCAGCAGCCCCAGGGGGCGAACCGCCACCTTC,CASSPRGRTATF,once,TRBV7-9,TRBJ1-2,TRBD1
TGTGCTAGCAGCTTACTAGCGGGGGATGAGACCCAGTACTTC,CASSLLAGDETQYF,.,TRBV7-7,TRBJ2-5,TRBD2
TGTGCCAGCAGCTCCCAGGGCGGAGAGATCTCTGGGGCCAACGTCCTGACTTTC,CASSSQGGEISGANVLTF,few,TRBV9,TRBJ2-6,.
TGTGCCAGCAGCTTTACCGGGACAGTCTCCTACGAGCAGTACTTC,CASSFTGTVSYEQYF,few,TRBV7-9,TRBJ2-7,TRBD1
TGTGCCAGCAGTTTAGTTGGGACCCTGCCAGATACGCAGTATTTT,CASSLVGTLPDTQYF,.,TRBV27,TRBJ2-3,.
TGTGCCAGCAGCTTAGTGTCGTTCGAGCTGTTTTTT,CASSLVSFELFF,.,TRBV7-8,TRBJ2-2,.
TGTGCCAGCATAGAAGGGGACACCGGGGAGCTGTTTTTT,CASIEGDTGELFF,.,TRBV27,TRBJ2-2,.
TGTGCCAGCAGTTTATCGCTAACGGAGCTTTGGCCCCAGCATTTT,CASSLSLTELWPQHF,few,TRBV27,TRBJ1-5,.
TGTGCCAGCAGTTCGGACAGGGGGTATCATCAGCCCCAGCATTTT,CASSSDRGYHQPQHF,.,TRBV6-5,TRBJ1-5,TRBD1
TGTGCCAGCAGCTTAGCCCAGCTACCCCAAGAGACCCAGTACTTC,CASSLAQLPQETQYF,many,TRBV7-2,TRBJ2-5,.
TGTGCCACCAGTCCCAGTGTGTTAGGGGAGGACTACAATGAGCAGTTCTTC,CATSPSVLGEDYNEQFF,.,TRBV24-1,TRBJ2-1,.
TGTGCCAGCAGCCCCATAGTCGATGGGGGGGGCTACACCTTC,CASSPIVDGGGYTF,.,TRBV28,TRBJ1-2,.
TGTGCCAGTAGTATGATACGTGGGTCATGGGGGACTAGCGGACGCACAGATACGCAGTATTTT,CASSMIRGSWGTSGRTDTQYF,.,TRBV19,TRBJ2-3,TRBD2
TGTGCCAGCAGCTCTTCTCAGGACACTGAAGCTTTCTTT,CASSSSQDTEAFF,many,TRBV7-8,TRBJ1-1,.
TGTGCTAGCAGCTTAGGGCCCGACAGGATCTCTGGGGCCAACGTCCTGACTTTC,CASSLGPDRISGANVLTF,.,TRBV7-6,TRBJ2-6,.
TGTGCCAGCAGCCAAGAGATAACCCTTGGGGGACAAAATGAAGCTTTCTTT,CASSQEITLGGQNEAFF,.,TRBV4-2,TRBJ1-1,.
TGTGCCACCAGCAGAGGAGACAGGGTAGGGGATGCAACTAATGAAAAACTGTTTTTT,CATSRGDRVGDATNEKLFF,.,TRBV15,TRBJ1-4,TRBD1
TGTGCCAGCAGCCCCCGGGGCGGTTATGAAGCTTTCTTT,CASSPRGGYEAFF,.,TRBV6-4,TRBJ1-1,.
TGTGCCAGTTACGGGTTTCCGGAGCAAGACCTTGCTAACTATGGCTACACCTTC,CASYGFPEQDLANYGYTF,few,TRBV7-9,TRBJ1-2,.
TGTGCCAACAGCTTTGAACCGGGGGACACTGAAGCTTTCTTT,CANSFEPGDTEAFF,.,TRBV7-3,TRBJ1-1,.
TGCGCCAGCAGCCAAGATTGGCTAGAAGGGGAGCTGTTTTTT,CASSQDWLEGELFF,.,TRBV4-3,TRBJ2-2,.
TGTGCCAGCAGCGCTCCGGGACACCAGCCCCAGCATTTT,CASSAPGHQPQHF,few,TRBV7-9,TRBJ1-5,.
TGTGCCAGCAGTCATACAGGTGCCTTCAATGAGCAGTTCTTC,CASSHTGAFNEQFF,few,TRBV28,TRBJ2-1,.
TGCAGCGCCGAAACTGCGGGCTCTGGCTACACCTTC,CSAETAGSGYTF,.,TRBV29-1,TRBJ1-2,.
TGTGCCAGCAGCTTTTCCCCCATTCAAGAGACCCAGTACTTC,CASSFSPIQETQYF,few,TRBV7-6,TRBJ2-5,.
TGTGCCAGCAGCTCCCGGGGTATGGGGTTACAAGAGACCCAGTACTTC,CASSSRGMGLQETQYF,many,TRBV7-6,TRBJ2-5,.
TGTGCCAGCAGCTTTTTAAGTGAAGCTTTCTTT,CASSFLSEAFF,.,TRBV5-6,TRBJ1-1,.
TGCAGCGTTGAGGGGGGACTAGCGGGGGGGTACAATGAGCAGTTCTTC,CSVEGGLAGGYNEQFF,.,TRBV29-1,TRBJ2-1,TRBD2
TGTGCCTCCCGGACTGGAGGCCGAGAGACCCAGTACTTC,CASRTGGRETQYF,few,TRBV2,TRBJ2-5,.
TGTGCCAGCAGTCGGGCAGGGGACCTCTGGTACACTGAAGCTTTCTTT,CASSRAGDLWYTEAFF,.,TRBV6-5,TRBJ1-1,.
TGTGCCAGCAGCTGGGGGGTCAGCACCGGGGAGCTGTTTTTT,CASSWGVSTGELFF,few,TRBV12-3/TRBV12-4,TRBJ2-2,.
TGTGCCAGCGGGGTTGAGCAGTTCTTC,CASGVEQFF,many,TRBV2,TRBJ2-1,.
TGTGCCAGCAGTTTATCGTTACTCCCCGTCGGACAGGGGACAACCTCCACACTCCAGCCCCAGCATTTT,CASSLSLLPVGQGTTSTLQPQHF,few,TRBV12-3/TRBV12-4,TRBJ1-5,TRBD1
TGTGCCAGCAGCCAGACAGGGTCTAGCACAGATACGCAGTATTTT,CASSQTGSSTDTQYF,many,TRBV7-6,TRBJ2-3,TRBD1
TGTGCCAGCAGCTTCATGGCGGGGGAATTTCAGTACTTC,CASSFMAGEFQYF,many,TRBV7-6,TRBJ2-5,TRBD2
TGCAGTGCTAGAGAGACATGGACAGCGGTAGTCTATGGCTACACCTTC,CSARETWTAVVYGYTF,few,TRBV20-1,TRBJ1-2,.
TGTGCCAGCAGCTTTCGGGGGAAGGACACTGAAGCTTTCTTT,CASSFRGKDTEAFF,few,TRBV7-9,TRBJ1-1,.
TGTGCCAGCAGCCCCGACACCTTACTCGGGGATGGCTACACCTTC,CASSPDTLLGDGYTF,.,TRBV14,TRBJ1-2,.
TGTGCCAGCAGCATAACCGGGACAGTATTTGAAAAACTGTTTTTT,CASSITGTVFEKLFF,few,TRBV7-6,TRBJ1-4,TRBD1
TGTGCCAGCAGTAGAACGGTGGGGGGGCTGAATGAGCAGTTCTTC,CASSRTVGGLNEQFF,.,TRBV7-3,TRBJ2-1,.
TGTGCCAGCAGCTTGGATAGGGGGCAAGAATACTATGGCTACACCTTC,CASSLDRGQEYYGYTF,.,TRBV5-4,TRBJ1-2,TRBD1
TGTGCCAGCAGCTCCGGGACAGAGAATTCACCCCTCCACTTT,CASSSGTENSPLHF,many,TRBV27,TRBJ1-6,TRBD1
TGTGCCAGCAGCTTCACAGGGGATAGCAATCAGCCCCAGCATTTT,CASSFTGDSNQPQHF,.,TRBV5-6,TRBJ1-5,TRBD1
TGTGCCAGTAGGATGGGGGGGGCTTATAGCAATCAGCCCCAGCATTTT,CASRMGGAYSNQPQHF,once,TRBV19,TRBJ1-5,.
TGTGCCATCAGTGAGGATAGCGGGGGGGCCGGAAACATTCAGTACTTC,CAISEDSGGAGNIQYF,.,TRBV10-3,TRBJ2-4,TRBD2
TGTGCCAGCAGCCATACTAGCGGGGGGCACACAGATACGCAGTATTTT,CASSHTSGGHTDTQYF,.,TRBV7-6,TRBJ2-3,TRBD2
TGTGCCATCAGTGAGAGAAGCGGGGGGATCGAGCAGTTCTTC,CAISERSGGIEQFF,.,TRBV10-3,TRBJ2-1,TRBD2
TGTGCCAGCAGCGGGAATCCCACTAATGAAAAACTGTTTTTT,CASSGNPTNEKLFF,.,TRBV7-8,TRBJ1-4,.
TGTGCCAGCAGTTACGCGGACGAATACAATGAGCAGTTCTTC,CASSYADEYNEQFF,.,TRBV6-5,TRBJ2-1,.
TGTGCCAGCCCTTTTCCCCCCGGGACAGCCACCTACAATGAGCAGTTCTTC,CASPFPPGTATYNEQFF,.,TRBV2,TRBJ2-1,TRBD1
TGTGCCAGCTCACCAAAGCTAGCGGGGCAGAACACCGGGGAGCTGTTTTTT,CASSPKLAGQNTGELFF,.,TRBV18,TRBJ2-2,TRBD2
TGTGCCAGCAGAACAGGGGGGGAGATAACTGAAGCTTTCTTT,CASRTGGEITEAFF,.,TRBV27,TRBJ1-1,TRBD1